Sequencing of this TCR beta chain was carried out in a study of shared clonotypes between healthy human individuals. Broader study findings: Naive CD4 clonotypes were shared across a handful of donors at roughly 5.3%. The study sampled only blood, and tissue repertoires likely differ. Unshared clonotypes carried lower generation probabilities than those common to all four donors.

A note on this clone: The antigen is unknown.

Here immunoSEQ multiplex PCR was the method, and the copy in TCRdb shows in-frame clones only, minus some. The sample records around 2,000,000 clones, roughly 94% being singletons. Among the donors, all were Caucasian adults who lived in Nashville, Tennessee. Trimming removed 3 bases at V and 0 bases at J, with 12 bases between. Per the germline V gene, CDR1 is SGHTS and CDR2 is YDEGEE. The CDR3 contains 15 residues. The sample comprised naive CD4+ T cells sorted from blood. Noted subset: CD45RA+ positively selected. The receptor's source is a man aged 18 to 35 in good health. The chain joins TRBV5-8 to TRBJ2-5; D gene uncertain. CDR3 DNA sequence: TGTGCCAGCAGCTGGCAGACGGCGTACCAAGAGACCCAGTACTTC. Its translation: CASSWQTAYQETQYF.